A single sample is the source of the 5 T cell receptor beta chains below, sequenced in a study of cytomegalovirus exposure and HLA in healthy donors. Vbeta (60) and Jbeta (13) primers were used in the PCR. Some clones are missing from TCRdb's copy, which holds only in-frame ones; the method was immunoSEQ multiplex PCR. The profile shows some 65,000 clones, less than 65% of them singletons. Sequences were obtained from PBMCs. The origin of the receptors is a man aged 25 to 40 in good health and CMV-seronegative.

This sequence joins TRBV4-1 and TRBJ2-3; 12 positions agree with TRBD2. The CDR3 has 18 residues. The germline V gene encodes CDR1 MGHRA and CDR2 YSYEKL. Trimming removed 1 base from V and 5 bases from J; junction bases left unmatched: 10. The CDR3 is CASSQVPFLAGGEDTQYF. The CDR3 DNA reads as TGCGCCAGCAGCCAAGTCCCATTTCTAGCGGGGGGGGAAGATACGCAGTATTTT.

The CDR3 loop is CASSNRDRVNSPLHF. In DNA, the CDR3 is TGCGCCAGCAGCAACCGGGACAGGGTGAATTCACCCCTCCACTTT. The V gene is TRBV4-1, the J gene TRBJ1-6; TRBD1 aligns across 9 bases. CDR1 is MGHRA, CDR2 YSYEKL, per germline. With 5 bases clipped from V and 7 bases from J, the junction kept 6 bases outside the gene matches. The CDR3 runs 15 residues.

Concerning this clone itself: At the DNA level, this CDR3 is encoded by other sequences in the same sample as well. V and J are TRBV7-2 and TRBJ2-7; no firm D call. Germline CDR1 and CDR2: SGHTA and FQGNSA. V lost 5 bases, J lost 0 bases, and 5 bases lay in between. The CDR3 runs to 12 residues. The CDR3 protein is CASSLSSYEQYF. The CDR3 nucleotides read TGTGCCAGCAGCCTGAGCTCCTACGAGCAGTACTTC.

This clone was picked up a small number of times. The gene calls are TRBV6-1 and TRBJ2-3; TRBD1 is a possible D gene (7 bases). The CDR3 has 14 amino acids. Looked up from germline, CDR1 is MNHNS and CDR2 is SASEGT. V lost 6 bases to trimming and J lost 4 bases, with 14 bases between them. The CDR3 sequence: CASRGLDRADTQYF. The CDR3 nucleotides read TGTGCCAGCAGGGGACTCGACAGGGCAGATACGCAGTATTTT.

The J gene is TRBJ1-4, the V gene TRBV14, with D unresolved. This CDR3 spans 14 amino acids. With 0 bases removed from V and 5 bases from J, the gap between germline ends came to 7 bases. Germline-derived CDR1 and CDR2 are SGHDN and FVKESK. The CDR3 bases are TGTGCCAGCAGCCAAGATCTGGGCAATGAAAAACTGTTTTTT. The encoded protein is CASSQDLGNEKLFF.